Sequencing of this T cell receptor beta chain was carried out in a study of T cells in Graves' hyperthyroidism and ophthalmopathy. Regarding the study as a whole: Most thyroid clonotypes that were expanded above 0.001 also turned up in blood.

The PBMCs studied were ones that came from around 10 ml fresh peripheral blood. Amplification targeted TCR beta CDR3 regions from RNA transcripts. HTBI primers drove first-round RT-PCR of the TCR CDR3. TCRdb analysed the multiplex PCR reads with MiXCR anew, one entry per CDR3 protein. The repertoire holds fewer than 650,000 distinct CDR3 sequences, with 11% to 15% as singletons. This clonotype was seen ten or more times. Antigen: not known. V was shortened by 2 bases and J by 2 bases, with 9 bases between the two germline ends. Germline CDR1 is LGHDT and CDR2 is YNNKEL (reference sequence). CDR3 length: 14 amino acids.

Sample: blood. This clonotype was sampled from a woman aged 35 to 49 with Graves' hyperthyroidism. The chain has TRBV3-1 and TRBJ2-5, with a tentative D call TRBD1 (6 bases). CDR3 DNA sequence: TGTGCCAGCAGCCAATCTAGGGGGCAAGAGACCCAGTACTTC. It codes for CASSQSRGQETQYF.